Following are 30 T cell receptor beta chains from one sample sequenced in a study of blood T cell repertoires in COVID-19. Measured with immunoSEQ multiplex PCR; TCRdb has only the in-frame clones, and not every one. The sample yields 250,000 to 350,000 clones, 65% to 85% seen once. Sequencing used peripheral blood. These receptors originate from a human donor with COVID-19, enrolled during active disease. The donor label of this sample is uncertain.

J is TRBJ2-5 and V is TRBV5-1, with 11 bases that match TRBD1. V was clipped by 4 bases and J by 14 bases; unmatched bases: 7. The CDR3 has 12 residues. Germline V gene sequence: CDR1 SGHRS, CDR2 YFSETQ. CDR3 coding DNA: TGCGCCAGCAGCGCCGGGGACAGGGGGACATACTTC. Translating gives CASSAGDRGTYF.

The genes are TRBV14 and TRBJ2-1; TRBD2 aligns across 13 bases. The CDR3 is 15 amino acids. Losses at the gene ends were 5 bases for V and 9 bases for J; bases not matched to a gene: 7. Per the germline V gene, CDR1 is SGHDN and CDR2 is FVKESK. Here the CDR3 DNA reads TGTGCCAGCAGCTCACTAGCGGGAGGGGTTAGTGAGCAGTTCTTC. Protein sequence: CASSSLAGGVSEQFF.

The V gene is TRBV19, the J gene TRBJ1-3, with a weak D call TRBD1 (6 bases). V dropped 3 bases and J dropped 2 bases, with 11 bases sitting between them. Germline CDR1 LNHDA, CDR2 SQIVND (reference sequence). The CDR3 runs to 15 residues. The DNA of the CDR3 is TGTGCCAGTAGTATGTTCTACAGGGCTGGAAACACCATATATTTT. As protein: CASSMFYRAGNTIYF.

The chain carries TRBV19 and TRBJ1-5; D remains ambiguous. From germline, CDR1 is LNHDA and CDR2 SQIVND (reference sequence). The V and J ends lost 2 bases and 0 bases respectively, with 11 bases between them. The CDR3 runs to 16 residues. The CDR3 bases are TGTGCCAGTAGTATAATGAACACCGTTAGCAATCAGCCCCAGCATTTT. Translating gives CASSIMNTVSNQPQHF.

This sequence joins TRBV5-4 and TRBJ2-7; 8 positions match TRBD1. The CDR3 totals 14 residues. V dropped 0 bases and J dropped 11; count of bases not matched to a gene: 10. Germline V CDR1 and CDR2: SGHNT, YYREEE (reference sequence). The DNA for the CDR3 is TGTGCCAGCAGCTTGGCCGGGGCTATACAGGGGGAGTACTTC. Translation: CASSLAGAIQGEYF.

V and J are TRBV6-5 and TRBJ2-7; D might be TRBD2 (6 bases). Germline-derived CDR1 and CDR2 are MNHEY and SVGAGI. Between the trimmed V and J ends, which lost 4 bases and 2 bases, there was a span of 12 bases. The CDR3 totals 14 residues. The chain's CDR3 is CASSSGTETYEQYF. The CDR3 DNA follows: TGTGCCAGCAGTTCTGGGACTGAGACCTACGAGCAGTACTTC.

The chain joins TRBV7-3 to TRBJ1-2, with D possibly being TRBD1 (5 bases). This CDR3 is built from 16 residues. Per germline, CDR1 SGHTA and CDR2 FQGTGA. Trimming removed 5 bases from V and 4 bases from J, with 20 bases in between. The CDR3, as DNA: TGTGCCAGCAGCCAAGCCCATGGAGGGGCCGGCTATGGCTACACCTTC. It specifies CASSQAHGGAGYGYTF.

The CDR3 sequence: CASDVGFGGTYGYTF. Written as DNA, the CDR3 is TGTGCCAGCGACGTAGGTTTCGGGGGAACTTATGGCTACACCTTC. The chain joins TRBV7-9 to TRBJ1-2; possible D gene TRBD1, 5 bases. The V gene's germline CDR1 is SEHNR and CDR2 FQNEAQ (reference sequence). The CDR3 runs to 15 residues. V was clipped by 8 bases and J by 5 bases, with 21 bases between them.

The chain is built from TRBV11-3 and TRBJ2-1, with D possibly being TRBD1 (5 bases). V was shortened by 5 bases and J by 8 bases, with 16 bases between the two germline ends. CDR1 SGHNT and CDR2 YENEEA come from the germline V gene. This CDR3 region has 14 residues. In nucleotides, the CDR3 is TGTGCCAGCAGCCCGGGTAGGGGATCGGATGAGCAGTTCTTC. This gives the protein CASSPGRGSDEQFF.

The chain links TRBV28 to TRBJ2-3; no firm D call. The CDR3 runs 13 residues. The V and J ends lost 6 bases and 2 bases respectively, with 9 bases between them. Germline loops: CDR1 MDHEN, CDR2 SYDVKM. For the CDR3, the DNA is TGTGCCAGCAGCCCCCCAGTCACAGATACGCAGTATTTT. Protein sequence: CASSPPVTDTQYF.

The chain uses TRBV28 and TRBJ2-7; 10 bases match TRBD2. Germline trimming cut 8 bases from V and 12 bases from J; bases unmatched to any gene: 10. The CDR3 is 12 amino acids. Germline-derived CDR1 and CDR2 are MDHEN and SYDVKM. DNA of the CDR3: TGTGCCAGCGGATCTTCACTAGCGGGAAGGTACTTC. This gives the protein CASGSSLAGRYF.

The rearrangement uses TRBV5-1 and TRBJ2-1; TRBD1 agrees at 7 bases. V was clipped by 5 bases and J by 1 base; unmatched bases: 9. This CDR3 is 16 amino acids long. Germline CDR1 is SGHRS and CDR2 is YFSETQ. CDR3 sequence (DNA): TGCGCCAGCAGGGGTGGGACAGAGGGGTCCTACAATGAGCAGTTCTTC. Encoded protein: CASRGGTEGSYNEQFF.

This clone occurred once. The chain has TRBV9 and TRBJ1-2; perhaps TRBD1 as D (6 bases). From germline, CDR1 is SGDLS and CDR2 YYNGEE. This CDR3 comprises 15 residues. V lost 3 bases and J lost 4, with 16 bases in between. The CDR3 DNA reads as TGTGCCAGCAGCGAATCGTTGGGGGCGGCCTATGGCTACACCTTC. It is translated as CASSESLGAAYGYTF.

The chain recombines TRBV28 with TRBJ1-2, with D unresolved. The V and J ends lost 6 bases and 7 bases respectively, with 18 bases between them. Germline values: CDR1 MDHEN, CDR2 SYDVKM. This CDR3 comprises 14 residues. CDR3 amino acids: CASRPTRGIGGYTF. CDR3 nucleotide sequence: TGTGCCAGCAGACCCACACGGGGAATTGGTGGCTACACCTTC.

This chain links TRBV5-1 with TRBJ2-6, with TRBD1 matching over 8 bases. The V gene end was trimmed by 4 bases and the J gene end by 0 bases; junction bases not matched to a gene: 12. The length of the CDR3 is 19 residues. Germline CDR1 SGHRS, CDR2 YFSETQ. The CDR3: CASSPQTGAIFSGANVLTF. As DNA, the CDR3 is TGCGCCAGCAGCCCTCAGACAGGGGCCATCTTCTCTGGGGCCAACGTCCTGACTTTC.

This clone was recorded a few times. The chain couples TRBV2 to TRBJ1-2; TRBD1 agrees at 8 bases. Germline V gene lookup returns CDR1 SNHLY and CDR2 FYNNEI. The V and J ends lost 4 bases and 2 bases, in that order; junction bases with no gene match: 6. There are 15 residues in the CDR3. CDR3: CASSVGQVINYGYTF. CDR3 nucleotides: TGTGCCAGCAGTGTGGGACAGGTCATCAACTATGGCTACACCTTC.

The CDR3 DNA reads as TGTGCCAGCAGCCAAGTCGTCCCCGGGGGGAATGAGCAGTTCTTC. Its translation is CASSQVVPGGNEQFF. The V gene is TRBV3-1 (or the pseudogene TRBV3-2), the J gene TRBJ2-1, with 7 bases identical to TRBD2. V lost 1 base to trimming and J lost 7 bases; unmatched junction nucleotides: 7. The CDR3 loop spans 15 amino acids. Germline assignment: CDR1 LGHDT and CDR2 YNNKEL (reference sequence).

This clone is classed as medium-sized (0.01 to 0.1%). This chain uses TRBV14 with TRBJ1-2, with TRBD1 identical over 8 bases. V lost 1 base and J lost 2; bases outside the gene matches: 6. The CDR3 runs to 16 residues. The V gene's germline CDR1 is SGHDN and CDR2 FVKESK. CDR3: CASSQGGQGWNYGYTF. The CDR3 nucleotides read TGTGCCAGCAGCCAAGGTGGACAGGGCTGGAACTATGGCTACACCTTC.

The gene calls are TRBV5-1 and TRBJ2-1; D unclear. Trimming removed 5 bases at V and 8 bases at J, with 14 bases between. Germline CDR1 reads SGHRS; CDR2 reads YFSETQ. This CDR3 spans 13 amino acids. The CDR3 spells CASRTYNGYEQFF. In DNA, the CDR3 is TGCGCCAGCAGGACTTACAATGGTTATGAGCAGTTCTTC.

The chain links TRBV21-1 to TRBJ2-2; TRBD2 is taken as the D call from the table, unchecked against the DNA. TRBV21-1 is reported as a pseudogene. The CDR3 has 18 residues. The CDR3 region is CASSKEPVGFRDAGELFF. DNA of the CDR3: TGTGCCAGCAGCAAAGAGCCTGTGGGGTTTCGGGATGCCGGGGAGCTGTTTTTT.

This chain uses TRBV10-3 with TRBJ2-1; possible D gene TRBD1, 6 bases. The CDR3 is made up of 15 amino acids. Germline V gene sequence: CDR1 ENHRY, CDR2 SYGVKD. V lost 4 bases and J 8 bases, leaving 18 bases between the germline ends. CDR3 nucleotide sequence: TGTGCCATCAGTGCACAGGGCCCACACAGGGATGAGCAGTTCTTC. Protein sequence: CAISAQGPHRDEQFF.

The chain is built from TRBV7-9 and TRBJ1-1; D unresolved. The ends were cut back, 5 bases at V and 7 bases at J, with 17 bases in the middle. Germline V CDR1 and CDR2: SEHNR, FQNEAQ (reference sequence). This CDR3 is 14 amino acids long. This CDR3 is CASSNRLPGGEAFF. In nucleotides, the CDR3 is TGTGCCAGCAGCAACCGACTCCCTGGAGGTGAAGCTTTCTTT.

Points on this clone: Sequence at one end of the junction differs from germline and may be a read error. The chain links TRBV7-7 to TRBJ2-1; D uncertain. There are 13 residues in the CDR3. Per germline, CDR1 SSHAT and CDR2 FNYEAQ (reference sequence). This chain's CDR3 is CASSLELPNEQFF. The CDR3 DNA sequence: TGTGCTAGCAGCTTAGAACTACCTAATGAGCAGTTCTTC.

The genes are TRBV12-3 or TRBV12-4 and TRBJ2-5, with D unclear. The ends were cut back, 3 bases at V and 3 bases at J, with 5 bases in the middle. This CDR3 is built from 12 residues. DNA for the CDR3: TGTGCCAGCAGTTTCTATAAAGAGACCCAGTACTTC. Translation gives CASSFYKETQYF.

This chain joins TRBV7-8 and TRBJ2-7; 9 bases map to TRBD2. Germline CDR1 is SGHVS and CDR2 is FQNEAQ. With V trimmed by 3 bases and J by 0 bases, 3 bases remained unmatched. The CDR3 extends over 15 amino acids. The CDR3 loop is CASSFGLATSYEQYF. The DNA for the CDR3 is TGTGCCAGCAGCTTCGGACTAGCGACCTCCTACGAGCAGTACTTC.

This chain connects TRBV7-2 to TRBJ2-1; 8 nucleotides agree with TRBD2. Per germline, CDR1 SGHTA and CDR2 FQGNSA. The CDR3 has 17 amino acids. Losses at the gene ends were 5 bases for V and 1 base for J; bases not matched to a gene: 10. The CDR3 region is CASSPRSGTSSYNEQFF. Here the CDR3 DNA reads TGTGCCAGCAGCCCACGCTCCGGGACTAGTTCCTACAATGAGCAGTTCTTC. The variable domain in full, completed from reference TRBV7-2 and TRBJ2-1, reads GAGVSQSPSNKVTEKGKDVELRCDPISGHTALYWYRQSLGQGLEFLIYFQGNSAPDKSGLPSDRFSAERTGGSVSTLTIQRTQQEDSAVYLCASSPRSGTSSYNEQFFGPGTRLTVL.

The chain recombines TRBV5-6 with TRBJ1-3, with D tentatively TRBD1 (5 bases). With 4 bases removed from V and 7 bases from J, the gap between germline ends came to 18 bases. This CDR3 region has 15 residues. The germline V gene encodes CDR1 SGHDT and CDR2 YYEEEE. CDR3 loop: CASSPSWTSGNTIYF. The CDR3 DNA reads TGTGCCAGCAGCCCTTCCTGGACAAGCGGGAACACCATATATTTT. The whole variable domain, remainder taken from reference TRBV5-6 and TRBJ1-3, is DAGVTQSPTHLIKTRGQQVTLRCSPKSGHDTVSWYQQALGQGPQFIFQYYEEEERQRGNFPDRFSGHQFPNYSSELNVNALLLGDSALYLCASSPSWTSGNTIYFGEGSWLTVV.

The sample holds one count of this clone. In DNA form, the CDR3 reads TGTGCCAGCAGTCTGACAGTGAACACTGAAGCTTTCTTT. Its protein is CASSLTVNTEAFF. This rearrangement joins TRBV28 to TRBJ1-1; tentative D call: TRBD1 (5 bases). Germline V gene sequence: CDR1 MDHEN, CDR2 SYDVKM. V was clipped by 5 bases and J by 0 bases, with 7 bases between them. The CDR3 sequence is 13 residues long.

In the case of this clone: Other DNA sequences within the sample encode an identical CDR3. This chain uses TRBV5-4 with TRBJ2-3, with D perhaps assigned TRBD1 or TRBD2 (6 bases each). This CDR3 is 15 amino acids long. From germline, CDR1 is SGHNT and CDR2 YYREEE (reference sequence). V lost 4 bases, J lost 0 bases, and 12 bases lay in between. This CDR3 is CASSLGGASTDTQYF. Written as DNA, the CDR3 is TGTGCCAGCAGCCTGGGGGGCGCTAGCACAGATACGCAGTATTTT.

The chain combines TRBV19 with TRBJ1-1, with 8 nucleotides matching TRBD1. Trimming removed 6 bases from V and 3 bases from J; junction bases left unmatched: 3. Germline V gene sequence: CDR1 LNHDA, CDR2 SQIVND (reference sequence). The CDR3 runs to 13 residues. The CDR3 loop is CASRTTGDTEAFF. The CDR3 DNA reads as TGTGCCAGTAGAACGACAGGGGACACTGAAGCTTTCTTT.